This TCR beta chain was found in a study of shared clonotypes between healthy human individuals. Here immunoSEQ multiplex PCR was the method, and the copy in TCRdb shows in-frame clones only, minus some. The sample carries under 600,000 clones, 90% to 97% recorded once. In regard to this clone: Its antigen remains unidentified.

Study-level points and caveats: Sampling involved blood alone; tissue repertoires likely differ.

CDR1 SQVTM and CDR2 ANQGSEA come from the germline V gene. Trimming removed 4 bases at V and 5 bases at J, with 28 bases between. The CDR3 has 18 amino acids. This chain links TRBV29-1 with TRBJ2-3, with D possibly matching TRBD2 (6 bases). The receptor comes from a young woman in good health. Sample: naive CD4+ T cells sorted from blood. Subset: CD45RA+ positively selected. CDR3 DNA: TGCAGCGTTGTCACGCGTGAGTCGGGCGGGACCTGGGGAGATACGCAGTATTTT. It codes for CSVVTRESGGTWGDTQYF.